The clone carrying this T cell receptor beta chain was counted between two and nine times. The source of the sample is a study of CD8 T cells in ankylosing spondylitis. TCRdb itself ran the 5' RACE reads through MiXCR, one entry per CDR3 protein. The sample yields 300,000 to 400,000 distinct CDR3 sequences, roughly 20% seen once. The germline V gene encodes CDR1 LGHDT and CDR2 YNNKEL (reference sequence). Trimming at V came to 4 bases and at J to 2 bases, leaving 6 bases not matched to a gene. CDR3 length equals 17 residues. The sequencing sample was made of blood, either unsorted or a sorted T cell fraction (not recorded which). The rearrangement uses TRBV3-1 and TRBJ2-2, with 11 nucleotides matching TRBD1. The source of this sequence is a male donor with ankylosing spondylitis or in good health (not recorded which). The DNA for the CDR3 is TGTGCCAGCAGCCCTATTGGGACAGGGGGTAACACCGGGGAGCTGTTTTTT. This gives the protein CASSPIGTGGNTGELFF.